Below are 32 T cell receptor beta chains sequenced from a single sample in a study of blood T cell repertoires in COVID-19. Repertoires were generated with immunoSEQ multiplex PCR, while TCRdb's copy carries only in-frame clones and drops some. The sample includes fewer than 200,000 clones, approximately 86% of them seen just once. Material: peripheral blood. The receptors derive from a man aged 35 to 55 with active or convalescent COVID-19.

This clone appeared once. The CDR3 region is CASGLASPQTKAFF. The CDR3 DNA reads TGTGCTAGTGGTCTCGCCTCCCCCCAGACAAAAGCTTTCTTT. The chain has TRBV12-5 and TRBJ1-1, with unresolved D. Germline lookup yields CDR1 LGHNT and CDR2 FRNRAP. The CDR3 runs 14 residues. Trimming removed 5 bases at V and 9 bases at J, with 19 bases between.

In DNA, the CDR3 is TGTGCCAGCAGCGCCAATCAGGGTGTGAACACTGAAGCTTTCTTT. This encodes CASSANQGVNTEAFF. V usage is TRBV9 and J usage is TRBJ1-1, with D perhaps TRBD1 (5 bases). The CDR3 covers 15 residues. CDR1 SGDLS and CDR2 YYNGEE come from the germline V gene. V lost 3 bases and J 0 bases, leaving 12 bases between the germline ends.

This clone came up a few times. The chain carries TRBV7-2 and TRBJ2-7; D possibly corresponds to TRBD2 (7 bases). CDR1 is SGHTA and CDR2 is FQGNSA in the germline V gene. V shed 1 base and J shed 2 bases, with 9 bases lying between them. CDR3 length: 14 amino acids. Here the CDR3 DNA reads TGTGCCAGCAGCTTAGGAGGGGGGGCCTACGAGCAGTACTTC. Amino acids: CASSLGGGAYEQYF.

This clone was counted between two and nine times. The gene calls are TRBV12-3 or TRBV12-4 and TRBJ1-1; D remains ambiguous. CDR3 length: 13 amino acids. The V end was cut by 7 bases, the J end by 1 base, with 10 bases between. CDR3 in DNA: TGTGCCAGCACCGCGGGAGCGAACACTGAAGCTTTCTTT. Protein product: CASTAGANTEAFF.

V gene TRBV11-3 combines with J gene TRBJ2-7; 11 bases map to TRBD1. Germline V lookup: CDR1 SGHNT, CDR2 YENEEA. This CDR3 is built from 15 residues. Trimming cost V 5 bases and J 5 bases; bases outside gene matches: 8. The CDR3 protein is CASSEGGTGGDEQYF. Here the CDR3 DNA reads TGTGCCAGCAGCGAAGGAGGGACAGGGGGGGACGAGCAGTACTTC.

This chain uses TRBV9 with TRBJ1-3; TRBD1 might be the D (5 bases). V lost 4 bases, J lost 1 base, and 15 bases lay in between. The CDR3 has 16 residues. Germline V gene data show CDR1 as SGDLS and CDR2 as YYNGEE. CDR3 sequence reads: CASSPMTVRSGNTIYF. The DNA of the CDR3 is TGTGCCAGCAGCCCGATGACAGTCAGGTCTGGAAACACCATATATTTT.

CDR3 nucleotide sequence: TGTGCCAGCAGCTTGGTGGGACAGTCGTCCTATGGCTACACCTTC. It translates to CASSLVGQSSYGYTF. The chain couples TRBV5-8 to TRBJ1-2; 7 bases are a match to TRBD1. Germline CDR1 is SGHTS and CDR2 is YDEGEE. The CDR3 has 15 residues. Unmatched junction bases numbered 6, after V lost 0 bases and J lost 4 bases.

V and J are TRBV13 and TRBJ1-3; D remains ambiguous. V was pared by 5 bases and J by 0 bases, with 8 bases between. CDR1 and CDR2 from the germline V gene are PRHDT and FYEKMQ (reference sequence). The CDR3 covers 14 residues. Here the CDR3 reads CASSPRPSGNTIYF. CDR3 DNA: TGTGCCAGCAGCCCCCGTCCCTCTGGAAACACCATATATTTT.

The rearrangement joins TRBV30 to TRBJ1-2; TRBD1 agrees at 8 bases. J was trimmed by 8 bases and V by 3 bases; bases with no gene match: 8. This CDR3 comprises 13 residues. The germline V gene has CDR1 GTSNPN and CDR2 SVGIG (reference sequence). Here the CDR3 DNA reads TGTGCCTGGAGGGGGACAGGTGCTCGAGGCTACACCTTC. It yields the protein CAWRGTGARGYTF.

Concerning this clone itself: Other DNA sequences in this sample translate to the same CDR3. The chain employs TRBV29-1 and TRBJ1-1, with D possibly matching TRBD1 (5 bases). The CDR3 length is 13 residues. Germline values: CDR1 SQVTM, CDR2 ANQGSEA. Trimming took off 6 bases at V and 0 bases at J, with 11 bases between the two ends. The CDR3 spells CSVAGRMNTEAFF. In DNA form, the CDR3 reads TGCAGCGTCGCGGGACGTATGAACACTGAAGCTTTCTTT.

CDR3: CASTPGDVFGANVLTF. Here the CDR3 DNA reads TGTGCCAGCACCCCCGGGGATGTTTTTGGGGCCAACGTCCTGACTTTC. The V and J genes are TRBV6-6 and TRBJ2-6; possibly TRBD2 for D (5 bases). The germline V gene has CDR1 MNHNY and CDR2 SVGAGI (reference sequence). The V end was cut by 7 bases, the J end by 3 bases, with 16 bases between. The CDR3 has 16 amino acids.

V usage is TRBV7-9 and J usage is TRBJ2-5, with TRBD1 identical over 7 bases. CDR3 length: 14 residues. V dropped 5 bases and J dropped 5; count of bases not matched to a gene: 8. The V gene's germline CDR1 is SEHNR and CDR2 FQNEAQ (reference sequence). In DNA, the CDR3 is TGTGCCAGCAGCCCACCACAGGGGATGGAGACCCAGTACTTC. This gives the protein CASSPPQGMETQYF. Combining the CDR3 with reference TRBV7-9 and TRBJ2-5 gives the whole variable domain DTGVSQNPRHKITKRGQNVTFRCDPISEHNRLYWYRQTLGQGPEFLTYFQNEAQLEKSRLLSDRFSAERPKGSFSTLEIQRTEQGDSAMYLCASSPPQGMETQYFGPGTRLLVL.

This clone has only one observation. This chain connects TRBV7-2 to TRBJ1-1; D gene unclear. The CDR3 runs to 13 residues. The V end lost 6 bases, the J end lost 1 base, and 9 bases lay between the germline ends. Germline V CDR1 and CDR2: SGHTA, FQGNSA. The CDR3 DNA is TGTGCCAGCAGATTCCAGGCGAACACTGAAGCTTTCTTT. Translated, it gives CASRFQANTEAFF.

CDR3 loop: CASSMREVNTEAFF. Written as DNA, the CDR3 is TGTGCCAGTAGTATGCGGGAGGTGAACACTGAAGCTTTCTTT. The chain is built from TRBV19 and TRBJ1-1; D remains ambiguous. The V and J ends lost 3 bases and 0 bases respectively, with 8 bases between them. Germline CDR1 LNHDA, CDR2 SQIVND (reference sequence). The CDR3 contains 14 residues.

This clone was counted a few times. The chain combines TRBV6-6 with TRBJ1-1, with D perhaps TRBD1 (6 bases). The CDR3 extends over 13 amino acids. Per the germline V gene, CDR1 is MNHNY and CDR2 is SVGAGI (reference sequence). V was trimmed by 8 bases and J by 1 base, leaving 11 bases between them. Here the CDR3 reads CASAQTGNTEAFF. Written as DNA, the CDR3 is TGTGCCAGCGCCCAGACAGGGAACACTGAAGCTTTCTTT.

The sample holds a few counts of this clone. The CDR3 nucleotides are TGTGCCAGCAGCCGGGGGGAGGGGCGGCCCCAGCATTTT. Encoded protein: CASSRGEGRPQHF. The J gene is TRBJ1-5, the V gene TRBV5-6; perhaps TRBD1 as D (5 bases). The CDR3 runs 13 residues. V dropped 4 bases and J dropped 9 bases, with 14 bases sitting between them. Germline assignment: CDR1 SGHDT and CDR2 YYEEEE.

In regard to this clone: Additional DNA sequences in this sample encode the identical CDR3. The genes are TRBV3-1 (or the pseudogene TRBV3-2) and TRBJ1-6; no clear D. The CDR3 consists of 14 residues. Germline loops: CDR1 LGHDT, CDR2 YNNKEL (reference sequence). Between the trimmed V and J ends, which lost 1 base and 7 bases, there was a span of 8 bases. The chain's CDR3 is CASSQVAGNSPLHF. CDR3 nucleotides: TGTGCCAGCAGCCAAGTTGCGGGGAATTCACCCCTCCACTTT.

The V and J genes are TRBV4-1 and TRBJ2-5, with a weak D call TRBD2 (6 bases). This CDR3 comprises 15 residues. Trimming took off 1 base at V and 1 base at J, with 10 bases between the two ends. From germline, CDR1 is MGHRA and CDR2 YSYEKL. The CDR3 loop reads CASSQAPSVQETQYF. In nucleotides, the CDR3 is TGCGCCAGCAGCCAAGCCCCTAGCGTCCAAGAGACCCAGTACTTC.

The V gene is TRBV9, the J gene TRBJ1-2, with 7 bases identical to TRBD1. The germline V gene has CDR1 SGDLS and CDR2 YYNGEE. CDR3 length equals 15 residues. V dropped 1 base and J dropped 4; count of bases not matched to a gene: 7. In nucleotides, the CDR3 is TGTGCCAGCAGCGTAAAGGTGGACAGGACCTATGGCTACACCTTC. Residues: CASSVKVDRTYGYTF.

This chain connects TRBV19 to TRBJ2-4, with D maybe TRBD1 (6 bases). V lost 5 bases and J lost 7, with 15 bases in between. CDR1 LNHDA and CDR2 SQIVND come from the germline V gene (reference sequence). This CDR3 region has 14 residues. The CDR3 sequence: CASSLGHGSNIQYF. CDR3 DNA sequence: TGTGCCAGTAGTTTGGGACACGGAAGTAACATTCAGTACTTC.

CDR3 DNA: TGTGCCAGCTCGATCGTCTCAGGACTAGCGGTAAATGAGCAGTTCTTC. Encoded protein: CASSIVSGLAVNEQFF. The J gene is TRBJ2-1, the V gene TRBV18, with 10 bases that match TRBD2. Germline V gene data show CDR1 as KGHSH and CDR2 as LQKENI. This CDR3 spans 16 amino acids. Unmatched junction bases numbered 12, after V lost 6 bases and J lost 7 bases.

There are a few counts of this clone. The chain couples TRBV14 to TRBJ2-7; 7 bases are shared with TRBD1. CDR1 is SGHDN and CDR2 is FVKESK in the germline V gene. The junction had 0 bases not matched to a gene; V was cut back by 1 base and J by 0 bases. The CDR3 is made up of 14 amino acids. CDR3 sequence (DNA): TGTGCCAGCAGCCAAGGGACAGGCTCCTACGAGCAGTACTTC. Translation: CASSQGTGSYEQYF. Based on the CDR3 plus reference TRBV14 and TRBJ2-7, the full variable domain is EAGVTQFPSHSVIEKGQTVTLRCDPISGHDNLYWYRRVMGKEIKFLLHFVKESKQDESGMPNNRFLAERTGGTYSTLKVQPAELEDSGVYFCASSQGTGSYEQYFGPGTRLTVT.

This rearrangement joins TRBV29-1 to TRBJ2-7; the D is unclear. CDR3 size: 12 residues. Trimming pared 4 bases from V and 1 base from J, leaving 8 bases between. Germline V CDR1 and CDR2: SQVTM, ANQGSEA. The CDR3 reads CSVVWQSYEQYF. CDR3 DNA sequence: TGCAGCGTTGTGTGGCAGTCCTACGAGCAGTACTTC.

V usage is TRBV28 and J usage is TRBJ2-3, with unresolved D. CDR3 length: 13 amino acids. Germline values: CDR1 MDHEN, CDR2 SYDVKM. The germline V and J ends were trimmed by 5 bases and 3 bases, with 9 bases remaining between them. The CDR3 protein is CASSNPTTDTQYF. CDR3 nucleotide sequence: TGTGCCAGCAGTAATCCTACTACAGATACGCAGTATTTT. Combining the CDR3 with reference TRBV28 and TRBJ2-3 gives the whole variable domain DVKVTQSSRYLVKRTGEKVFLECVQDMDHENMFWYRQDPGLGLRLIYFSYDVKMKEKGDIPEGYSVSREKKERFSLILESASTNQTSMYLCASSNPTTDTQYFGPGTRLTVL.

This clone was seen just once. This rearrangement joins TRBV7-9 to TRBJ1-2, with 7 bases that match TRBD1. V shed 1 base, J shed 5 bases, and the junction held 4 bases outside the gene matches. Per germline, CDR1 SEHNR and CDR2 FQNEAQ (reference sequence). This CDR3 spans 14 amino acids. DNA for the CDR3: TGTGCCAGCAGCTTAGGGACAGGACAATATGGCTACACCTTC. This sequence encodes CASSLGTGQYGYTF.

This clone was observed a handful of times. The chain combines TRBV29-1 with TRBJ2-7; 7 nucleotides line up with TRBD1. The CDR3 is 13 amino acids. J was trimmed by 7 bases and V by 6 bases; bases with no gene match: 12. Germline V CDR1 and CDR2: SQVTM, ANQGSEA. CDR3 sequence reads: CSVLGQSRVEQYF. The CDR3 region has the DNA TGCAGCGTGTTGGGACAGAGCAGAGTGGAGCAGTACTTC.

This chain connects TRBV9 to TRBJ2-1, with 7 bases fitting TRBD1. Unmatched junction bases numbered 8, after V lost 1 base and J lost 4 bases. CDR3 length: 16 amino acids. Looked up from germline, CDR1 is SGDLS and CDR2 is YYNGEE. The CDR3 loop is CASSVTSGTDYNEQFF. The CDR3 nucleotides read TGTGCCAGCAGCGTAACCTCCGGGACAGATTACAATGAGCAGTTCTTC.

This clone was recorded a few times. The chain joins TRBV10-3 to TRBJ1-2, with 8 positions matching TRBD1. The CDR3 sequence is 13 residues long. Trimming cost V 10 bases and J 8 bases; bases outside gene matches: 12. Germline assignment: CDR1 ENHRY and CDR2 SYGVKD. The CDR3 region is CATYDRGLRGYTF. In DNA form, the CDR3 reads TGTGCCACCTATGACAGGGGATTACGGGGCTACACCTTC.

This chain links TRBV28 with TRBJ1-2, with a possible D match to TRBD1 (6 bases). This CDR3 comprises 14 residues. The V gene lost 3 bases and the J gene lost 8 bases, with 16 bases spanning the gap. Germline V gene data show CDR1 as MDHEN and CDR2 as SYDVKM. This CDR3 is CASSLHGGSYGYTF. As DNA, the CDR3 is TGTGCCAGCAGTTTGCATGGGGGCTCCTACGGCTACACCTTC.

V usage is TRBV28 and J usage is TRBJ1-2; no clear D. From germline, CDR1 is MDHEN and CDR2 SYDVKM. The CDR3 covers 15 residues. V lost 2 bases and J lost 8, with 18 bases in between. In DNA, the CDR3 is TGTGCCAGCAGTTTACGCGGGCCCGGGCATCGGGGCTACACCTTC. Protein sequence: CASSLRGPGHRGYTF.

The rearrangement uses TRBV5-1 and TRBJ2-7; 7 bases line up with TRBD1. Germline V gene sequence: CDR1 SGHRS, CDR2 YFSETQ. The CDR3 has 15 amino acids. The junction had 8 bases not matched to a gene; V was cut back by 3 bases and J by 2 bases. The CDR3 sequence: CASSYSGTDPYEQYF. The CDR3 region has the DNA TGCGCCAGCAGCTACTCCGGGACAGACCCCTACGAGCAGTACTTC.

The chain combines TRBV9 with TRBJ1-5; TRBD1 matches at 8 bases. Trimming removed 4 bases from V and 1 base from J; junction bases left unmatched: 7. The CDR3 covers 16 residues. In germline, CDR1 is SGDLS, CDR2 YYNGEE. The CDR3 sequence: CASSPGDRRSNQPQHF. In DNA form, the CDR3 reads TGTGCCAGCAGCCCGGGGGACAGGAGGAGCAATCAGCCCCAGCATTTT.